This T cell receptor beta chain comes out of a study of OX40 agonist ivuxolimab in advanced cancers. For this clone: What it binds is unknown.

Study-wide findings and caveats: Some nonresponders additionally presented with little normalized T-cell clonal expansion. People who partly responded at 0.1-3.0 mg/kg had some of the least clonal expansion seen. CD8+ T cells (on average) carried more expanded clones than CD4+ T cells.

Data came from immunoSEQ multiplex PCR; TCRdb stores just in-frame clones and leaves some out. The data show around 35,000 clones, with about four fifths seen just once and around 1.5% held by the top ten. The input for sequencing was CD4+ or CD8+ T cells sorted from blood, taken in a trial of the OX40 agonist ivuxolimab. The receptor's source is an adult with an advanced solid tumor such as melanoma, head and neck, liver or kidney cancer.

The CDR3 sequence: CASSVGGLTEAFF. DNA for the CDR3: TGTGCCAGCAGTGTGGGGGGTTTGACTGAAGCTTTCTTT. This rearrangement joins TRBV6-1 to TRBJ1-1; a weak D match, TRBD1 (5 bases). V was trimmed by 4 bases and J by 5 bases, leaving 11 bases between them. The CDR3 runs to 13 residues. The germline V gene has CDR1 MNHNS and CDR2 SASEGT.